The 32 T cell receptor beta chains given below trace back to one sample, sequenced in a study of CD8+ T cells in alopecia areata. In alopecia areata patients, both lesional scalp punch biopsies and peripheral blood were collected. Isolated RNA was reverse transcribed into cDNA used as the sequencing template. Clones were read by immunoSEQ multiplex PCR, and TCRdb kept only the in-frame ones, dropping some. The table lists roughly 11,000 clones, over 60% of them singletons. Sequenced sample: skin. These TCRs come from a human donor with alopecia areata.

The chain employs TRBV30 and TRBJ1-1; no firm D call. The ends were cut back, 4 bases at V and 1 base at J, with 10 bases in the middle. CDR1 and CDR2 from the germline V gene are GTSNPN and SVGIG (reference sequence). The CDR3 is 13 residues long. CDR3 nucleotide sequence: TGTGCCTGGATGTTGACACGGAACACTGAAGCTTTCTTT. This gives the protein CAWMLTRNTEAFF.

This chain uses TRBV6-6 with TRBJ2-5; no reliable D call. Trimming cost V 4 bases and J 0 bases, with 6 bases left between them. The length of the CDR3 is 13 residues. Germline lookup yields CDR1 MNHNY and CDR2 SVGAGI (reference sequence). CDR3 nucleotides: TGTGCCAGCAGTTTGGCGCACCAAGAGACCCAGTACTTC. Translated: CASSLAHQETQYF.

The rearrangement uses TRBV4-3 and TRBJ1-5, with D perhaps TRBD1 (6 bases). V dropped 1 base and J dropped 7 bases, with 17 bases sitting between them. Germline loops: CDR1 LGHNA, CDR2 YSLEER. The CDR3 length is 16 residues. The CDR3 region is CASSQGVGRGWQPQHF. The CDR3 DNA sequence: TGCGCCAGCAGCCAAGGGGTGGGGAGGGGGTGGCAGCCCCAGCATTTT.

The chain joins TRBV5-1 to TRBJ2-7; D is ambiguous. Germline CDR1 is SGHRS and CDR2 is YFSETQ. The CDR3 is 13 residues long. V was shortened by 1 base and J by 3 bases, with 8 bases between the two germline ends. The CDR3 spells CASSLSQYYEQYF. In DNA, the CDR3 is TGCGCCAGCAGCTTGTCACAGTACTACGAGCAGTACTTC.

The chain recombines TRBV6-5 with TRBJ1-1; D may be TRBD1 (5 bases). The V and J ends lost 0 bases and 3 bases respectively, with 8 bases between them. The CDR3 length is 14 residues. CDR1 MNHEY and CDR2 SVGAGI come from the germline V gene. CDR3 loop: CASSYSGRYTEAFF. CDR3 bases: TGTGCCAGCAGTTACTCGGGGCGGTACACTGAAGCTTTCTTT.

The chain is built from TRBV2 and TRBJ2-1; no clear D. The CDR3 has 10 residues. Trimming removed 8 bases at V and 7 bases at J, with 6 bases between. Germline loops: CDR1 SNHLY, CDR2 FYNNEI. CDR3 nucleotide sequence: TGTGCCAGCGTACTAAATGAGCAGTTCTTC. Amino acids: CASVLNEQFF. Full variable domain (missing parts from reference TRBV2 and TRBJ2-1): EPEVTQTPSHQVTQMGQEVILRCVPISNHLYFYWYRQILGQKVEFLVSFYNNEISEKSEIFDDQFSVERPDGSNFTLKIRSTKLEDSAMYFCASVLNEQFFGPGTRLTVL.

This sequence joins TRBV28 and TRBJ1-2, with TRBD1 matching over 8 bases. Germline V gives CDR1 MDHEN, CDR2 SYDVKM. The CDR3 is made up of 14 amino acids. Trimming cost V 6 bases and J 8 bases; bases outside gene matches: 11. The DNA for the CDR3 is TGTGCCAGCAGCCCCCCCGGACAGGGTAGAGGCTACACCTTC. Translated: CASSPPGQGRGYTF.

This chain uses TRBV6-6 with TRBJ1-2; TRBD1 is a possible D gene (6 bases). This CDR3 spans 15 amino acids. The V gene's germline CDR1 is MNHNY and CDR2 SVGAGI (reference sequence). V was pared by 6 bases and J by 0 bases, with 14 bases between. The CDR3 here is CASRKGQQANYGYTF. In DNA, the CDR3 is TGTGCCAGCAGAAAAGGACAGCAAGCTAACTATGGCTACACCTTC.

This clone was counted a single time. The rearrangement links TRBV19 to TRBJ1-2, with D unclear. The ends were cut back, 7 bases at V and 6 bases at J, with 18 bases in the middle. There are 14 residues in the CDR3. Germline V CDR1 and CDR2: LNHDA, SQIVND (reference sequence). CDR3 protein: CASNGQTRRHGYTF. The CDR3 DNA reads as TGTGCCAGTAATGGGCAGACCCGGAGGCATGGCTACACCTTC.

The rearrangement uses TRBV20-1 and TRBJ1-1; D gene uncertain. The germline V gene encodes CDR1 DFQATT and CDR2 SNEGSKA (reference sequence). V was clipped by 3 bases and J by 7 bases, with 6 bases between them. This CDR3 comprises 10 residues. The CDR3 nucleotides read TGCAGTGCTAGGGGGAATGAAGCTTTCTTT. Amino acids: CSARGNEAFF.

The chain joins TRBV6-5 to TRBJ2-3; D unresolved. This CDR3 has 16 residues. Germline V CDR1 and CDR2: MNHEY, SVGAGI. The V end lost 0 bases, the J end lost 0 bases, and 10 bases lay between the germline ends. As DNA, the CDR3 is TGTGCCAGCAGTTACTCGCAGATCCTAAGCACAGATACGCAGTATTTT. This sequence encodes CASSYSQILSTDTQYF.

The V call is TRBV19, the J call TRBJ1-6; TRBD1 matches at 9 bases. Trimming cost V 4 bases and J 8 bases; bases outside gene matches: 6. CDR3 length: 15 amino acids. Germline CDR1 reads LNHDA; CDR2 reads SQIVND (reference sequence). The CDR3 DNA reads TGTGCCAGTAGTACTTGGGGACAGGGAGATTCACCCCTCCACTTT. Protein sequence: CASSTWGQGDSPLHF.

The genes are TRBV6-1 and TRBJ2-3; D ambiguous. Looked up from germline, CDR1 is MNHNS and CDR2 is SASEGT. Trimming stripped 1 base from V and 3 bases from J, with 11 bases between. This CDR3 is built from 15 residues. CDR3 nucleotides: TGTGCCAGCAGTGAAGGGCTAGATGGTACAGATACGCAGTATTTT. It yields the protein CASSEGLDGTDTQYF.

CDR3 nucleotides: TGTGCCAGCAGCTTAGCGCCAGGGGACACAGATACGCAGTATTTT. Translated, it gives CASSLAPGDTDTQYF. The chain recombines TRBV7-2 with TRBJ2-3; possibly TRBD1 for D (6 bases). CDR3 length: 15 amino acids. CDR1 is SGHTA, CDR2 FQGNSA, per germline. V was trimmed by 0 bases and J by 2 bases, leaving 9 bases between them.

The rearrangement joins TRBV7-9 to TRBJ2-5, with a possible D match to TRBD1 (5 bases). The germline CDR1 and CDR2 sequences are SEHNR and FQNEAQ (reference sequence). This CDR3 has 14 residues. Trimming removed 1 base at V and 7 bases at J, with 13 bases between. CDR3: CASSLEGQSWTQYF. Here the CDR3 DNA reads TGTGCCAGCAGCTTAGAGGGGCAGTCCTGGACCCAGTACTTC.

The genes are TRBV7-2 and TRBJ2-3, with 10 nucleotides matching TRBD2. Germline values: CDR1 SGHTA, CDR2 FQGNSA. The V gene end was trimmed by 7 bases and the J gene end by 6 bases; junction bases not matched to a gene: 10. CDR3 size: 15 residues. CDR3 sequence: CASKLSGGTGDTQYF. The DNA of the CDR3 is TGTGCCAGCAAACTTAGCGGGGGGACTGGGGATACGCAGTATTTT.

The table lists this clone with a few counts. The rearrangement links TRBV5-4 to TRBJ2-1; D is possibly TRBD2 (6 bases). The CDR3 contains 12 residues. V lost 9 bases to trimming and J lost 1 base, with 8 bases between them. Germline CDR1 is SGHNT and CDR2 is YYREEE (reference sequence). Here the CDR3 reads CATEGSYNEQFF. CDR3 coding DNA: TGTGCCACGGAGGGTTCCTACAATGAGCAGTTCTTC. Combining the CDR3 with reference TRBV5-4 and TRBJ2-1 gives the whole variable domain ETGVTQSPTHLIKTRGQQVTLRCSSQSGHNTVSWYQQALGQGPQFIFQYYREEENGRGNFPPRFSGLQFPNYSSELNVNALELDDSALYLCATEGSYNEQFFGPGTRLTVL.

This clone is medium-sized (0.01 to 0.1%) within its sample. The gene calls are TRBV30 and TRBJ2-1; no firm D call. The CDR3 loop spans 12 amino acids. Trimming pared 1 base from V and 4 bases from J, leaving 5 bases between. CDR1 and CDR2 (germline): GTSNPN, SVGIG (reference sequence). The CDR3 nucleotides are TGTGCCTGGAGTGCAATGTACAATGAGCAGTTCTTC. Translated: CAWSAMYNEQFF. Drawing the rest from reference TRBV30 and TRBJ2-1, the complete variable domain is SQTIHQWPATLVQPVGSPLSLECTVEGTSNPNLYWYRQAAGRGLQLLFYSVGIGQISSEVPQNLSASRPQDRQFILSSKKLLLSDSGFYLCAWSAMYNEQFFGPGTRLTVL.

The gene calls are TRBV6-6 and TRBJ2-4; D may be TRBD2 (7 bases). V lost 9 bases, J lost 7 bases, and 16 bases lay in between. Germline V CDR1 and CDR2: MNHNY, SVGAGI (reference sequence). The CDR3 consists of 13 residues. The CDR3 is CARRGGARNIQYF. The DNA of the CDR3 is TGTGCCAGGCGAGGGGGGGCAAGGAACATTCAGTACTTC.

The V gene is TRBV6-1, the J gene TRBJ1-1; D not certain. This CDR3 region has 11 residues. In germline, CDR1 is MNHNS, CDR2 SASEGT. With 6 bases removed from V and 8 bases from J, the gap between germline ends came to 10 bases. This chain's CDR3 is CASSPVQEAFF. DNA of the CDR3: TGTGCCAGCAGCCCTGTCCAGGAAGCTTTCTTT.

The J gene is TRBJ2-7, the V gene TRBV6-5; 7 bases agree with TRBD1. The V gene end was trimmed by 10 bases and the J gene end by 4 bases; junction bases not matched to a gene: 10. This CDR3 is built from 13 residues. The germline V gene encodes CDR1 MNHEY and CDR2 SVGAGI. CDR3 sequence (DNA): TGTGCCACAGCCGGGACAGCTAGTTACGAGCAGTACTTC. It specifies CATAGTASYEQYF.

As regards this clone: The conserved phenylalanine or tryptophan normally closing the CDR3 is absent here, so this likely arose from a read error. The DNA is omitted, as the CDR3 cannot be located on it reliably, and the CDR3 follows TCRdb's listing. The V and J genes are TRBV23-1 and TRBJ1-6; the table's TRBD1 call for D was not verified on the DNA. TRBV23-1 falls under the ORF class, with uncertain function. The CDR3 totals 13 residues, both ends included. The CDR3 spells CANDSLQGSKSDG.

V and J are TRBV5-6 and TRBJ2-7; perhaps TRBD2 as D (6 bases). V shed 3 bases and J shed 4 bases, with 11 bases lying between them. This CDR3 has 13 residues. The V gene's germline CDR1 is SGHDT and CDR2 YYEEEE. CDR3 coding DNA: TGTGCCAGCAGCTCCCTGGAGGGGTACGAGCAGTACTTC. It specifies CASSSLEGYEQYF.

The chain is built from TRBV30 and TRBJ1-2; D may be TRBD1 (6 bases). The germline V gene encodes CDR1 GTSNPN and CDR2 SVGIG (reference sequence). The CDR3 loop spans 15 amino acids. The V end was cut by 2 bases, the J end by 4 bases, with 17 bases between. The CDR3 DNA is TGTGCCTGGAGTTCTGGACAGTCAGGAGGCTATGGCTACACCTTC. Translating it yields CAWSSGQSGGYGYTF.

This rearrangement joins TRBV7-2 to TRBJ2-3, with 7 bases fitting TRBD2. V dropped 4 bases and J dropped 4; count of bases not matched to a gene: 11. This CDR3 region has 16 residues. The germline V gene encodes CDR1 SGHTA and CDR2 FQGNSA. The chain's CDR3 is CASSSWGATSADTQYF. The DNA of the CDR3 is TGTGCCAGCAGCTCCTGGGGAGCCACTAGCGCAGATACGCAGTATTTT.

CDR3 sequence reads: CAISERQANFPCEQYF. In nucleotides, the CDR3 is TGTGCCATCAGCGAAAGACAGGCCAATTTCCCCTGCGAGCAGTACTTC. J is TRBJ2-7 and V is TRBV10-3; the D gene is possibly TRBD1 (6 bases). V was pared by 6 bases and J by 6 bases, with 24 bases between. This CDR3 comprises 16 residues. The germline V gene encodes CDR1 ENHRY and CDR2 SYGVKD.

This clone has more than one count but fewer than ten. This rearrangement joins TRBV29-1 to TRBJ1-2; D is perhaps TRBD1 (5 bases). The CDR3 is 13 amino acids. From germline, CDR1 is SQVTM and CDR2 ANQGSEA. Trimming cost V 4 bases and J 0 bases, with 9 bases left between them. As DNA, the CDR3 is TGCAGCGTTGCCGAGGGGTCTAACTATGGCTACACCTTC. Translated: CSVAEGSNYGYTF.

In its sample, this clone was seen a few times. The chain joins TRBV29-1 to TRBJ2-1; 8 nucleotides match TRBD2. Germline V CDR1 and CDR2: SQVTM, ANQGSEA. The trim removed 6 bases at V and 0 bases at J, leaving 4 bases unmatched. This CDR3 comprises 14 residues. The CDR3: CSVAGTSSYNEQFF. CDR3 nucleotide sequence: TGCAGCGTGGCGGGGACTAGCTCCTACAATGAGCAGTTCTTC.

As DNA, the CDR3 is TGTGCCACCAGCAGCCTCGGGACAGCCGGGGAGCTGTTTTTT. Translating gives CATSSLGTAGELFF. This chain uses TRBV15 with TRBJ2-2; 7 nucleotides line up with TRBD1. Germline CDR1 reads LNHNV; CDR2 reads YYDKDF (reference sequence). This CDR3 contains 14 residues. The V and J ends lost 3 bases and 6 bases, in that order; junction bases with no gene match: 4.

This clone was counted only a few times. This chain uses TRBV6-1 with TRBJ2-2; D is ambiguous. The CDR3 covers 13 residues. Germline-derived CDR1 and CDR2 are MNHNS and SASEGT. V gave up 5 bases and J gave up 2 bases, with 6 bases separating them. The CDR3 bases are TGTGCCAGCAGTAGCAGAAACACCGGGGAGCTGTTTTTT. As protein: CASSSRNTGELFF.

The rearrangement joins TRBV6-1 to TRBJ1-1; D gene unclear. This CDR3 is built from 13 residues. Trimming shortened V by 2 bases and J by 3 bases, and 7 bases separated the two germline ends. Per germline, CDR1 MNHNS and CDR2 SASEGT. CDR3 in amino acids: CASSEYRDTEAFF. CDR3 DNA: TGTGCCAGCAGTGAATACCGGGACACTGAAGCTTTCTTT.

In its sample, this clone was seen once. This sequence joins TRBV28 and TRBJ1-5; TRBD1 agrees at 7 bases. The CDR3 is 16 residues long. The J segment lost 3 bases and the V segment lost 4 bases, leaving 9 bases of the junction unmatched. The germline gives CDR1 MDHEN, CDR2 SYDVKM. CDR3 amino acids: CASSSGTVILNQPQHF. In DNA form, the CDR3 reads TGTGCCAGCAGTTCCGGGACAGTGATCCTCAATCAGCCCCAGCATTTT. Full variable domain (outside the CDR3, taken from reference TRBV28 and TRBJ1-5): DVKVTQSSRYLVKRTGEKVFLECVQDMDHENMFWYRQDPGLGLRLIYFSYDVKMKEKGDIPEGYSVSREKKERFSLILESASTNQTSMYLCASSSGTVILNQPQHFGDGTRLSIL.